What follows is one T cell receptor beta chain and its context. Its antigen is still unknown. Vbeta (60) and Jbeta (13) primers were used in the PCR. Sequenced by immunoSEQ multiplex PCR; TCRdb stores in-frame clones only, minus some. The sample has some 120,000 clones; roughly 80% are singletons. This record belongs to a study of cytomegalovirus exposure and HLA in healthy donors. Overall study results and limits: Later findings reportedly placed an Asian-associated ancestry cluster below the roughly 730-donor mean for N-insertions. CMV serostatus stood as the only immune exposure information on hand. HLA alleles showed associations with 16,951 TCR beta sequences in a later analysis, at a 0.05 false discovery rate.

The receptor was derived from a male donor in good health and CMV-seropositive. Sequencing was done on a sample of PBMCs.

CDR3: CAWEFGTSIGGELFF. The CDR3 nucleotides are TGTGCCTGGGAATTCGGGACTAGCATAGGCGGGGAGCTGTTTTTT. This rearrangement joins TRBV30 to TRBJ2-2, with 9 bases fitting TRBD2. CDR3 length equals 15 residues. Trimming removed 5 bases from V and 7 bases from J; junction bases left unmatched: 11. CDR1 and CDR2 from the germline V gene are GTSNPN and SVGIG (reference sequence).